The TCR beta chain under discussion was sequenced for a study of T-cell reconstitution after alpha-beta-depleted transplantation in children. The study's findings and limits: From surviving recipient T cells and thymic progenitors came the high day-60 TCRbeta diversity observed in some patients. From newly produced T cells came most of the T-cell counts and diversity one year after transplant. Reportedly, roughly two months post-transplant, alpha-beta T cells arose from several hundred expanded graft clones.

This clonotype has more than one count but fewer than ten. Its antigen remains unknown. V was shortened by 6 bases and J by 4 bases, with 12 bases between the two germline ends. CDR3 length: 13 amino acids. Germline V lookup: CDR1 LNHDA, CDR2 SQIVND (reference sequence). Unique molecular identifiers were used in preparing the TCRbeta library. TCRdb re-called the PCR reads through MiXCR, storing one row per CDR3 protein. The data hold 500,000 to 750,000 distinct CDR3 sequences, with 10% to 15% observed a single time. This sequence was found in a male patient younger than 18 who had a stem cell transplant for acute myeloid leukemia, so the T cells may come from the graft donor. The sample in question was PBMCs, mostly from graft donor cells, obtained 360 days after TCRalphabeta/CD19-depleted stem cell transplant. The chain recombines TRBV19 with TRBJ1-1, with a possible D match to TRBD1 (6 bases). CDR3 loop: CASSRDILTEAFF. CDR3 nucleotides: TGTGCCAGTAGCCGGGACATCCTCACTGAAGCTTTCTTT.